This TCR beta chain was obtained from a study of T cell repertoires in cytomegalovirus infection. Study in general: TCR beta signatures that were public indicated CMV infection and matching HLA type.

General study findings and limits: CMV-specific HLA-C-restricted TCR beta clonotypes dominated the ex vivo response.

From the reads, TCRdb called clonotypes with MiXCR, one entry per CDR3 protein. The repertoire holds 250,000 or so distinct CDR3 sequences, with over 15% as singletons. The CDR3 runs to 17 residues. Germline assignment: CDR1 SEHNR and CDR2 FQNEAQ (reference sequence). V lost 4 bases, J lost 7 bases, and 11 bases stayed unmatched. In this sample, this clonotype turned up many times. Its target is unknown. The sample was CD8+ T cells from PBMCs. The chain carries TRBV7-9 and TRBJ1-6; 9 bases line up with TRBD1. This sequence was found in a human donor in good health (CMV status not recorded). Some clones in this sample may be carry-over from other donors' samples. The chain's CDR3 is CASSSSGTGFYNSPLHF. CDR3 bases: TGTGCCAGCAGCTCGTCCGGGACAGGGTTTTACAATTCACCCCTCCACTTT.